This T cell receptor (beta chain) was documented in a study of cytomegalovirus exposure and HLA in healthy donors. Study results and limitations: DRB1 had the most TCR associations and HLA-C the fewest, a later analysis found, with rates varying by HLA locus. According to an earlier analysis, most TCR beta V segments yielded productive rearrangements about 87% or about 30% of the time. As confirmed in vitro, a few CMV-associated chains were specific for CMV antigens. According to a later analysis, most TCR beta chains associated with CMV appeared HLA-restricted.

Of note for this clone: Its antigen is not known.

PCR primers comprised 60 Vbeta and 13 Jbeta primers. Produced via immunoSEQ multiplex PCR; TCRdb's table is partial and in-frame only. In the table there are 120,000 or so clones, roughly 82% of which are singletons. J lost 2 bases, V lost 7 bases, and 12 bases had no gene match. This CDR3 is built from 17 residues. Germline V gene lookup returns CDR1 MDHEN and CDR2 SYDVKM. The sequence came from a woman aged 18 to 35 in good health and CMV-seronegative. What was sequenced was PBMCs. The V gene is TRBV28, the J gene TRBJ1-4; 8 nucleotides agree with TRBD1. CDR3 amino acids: CASKVSRGRSTNEKLFF. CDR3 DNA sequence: TGTGCCAGCAAGGTTAGCAGGGGGCGATCGACTAATGAAAAACTGTTTTTT.